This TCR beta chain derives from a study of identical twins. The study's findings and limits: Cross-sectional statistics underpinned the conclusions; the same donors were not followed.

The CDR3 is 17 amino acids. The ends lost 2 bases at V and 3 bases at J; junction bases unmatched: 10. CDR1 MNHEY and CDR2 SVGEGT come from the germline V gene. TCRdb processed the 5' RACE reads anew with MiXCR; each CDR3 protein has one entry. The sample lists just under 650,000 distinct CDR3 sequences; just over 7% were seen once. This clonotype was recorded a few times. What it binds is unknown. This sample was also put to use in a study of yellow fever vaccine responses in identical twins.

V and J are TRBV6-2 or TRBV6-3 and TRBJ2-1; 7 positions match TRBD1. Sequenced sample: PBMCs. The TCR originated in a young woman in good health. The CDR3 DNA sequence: TGTGCCAGCAGTTACCAGCCCCCACAGGGGTTCTACAATGAGCAGTTCTTC. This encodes CASSYQPPQGFYNEQFF.